What follows describes a single TCR beta chain. No antigen is known for it. Collection occurred without any documented infections or immune events in donors. This entry belongs to a study of identifying expanded T cells in peripheral blood. General study findings and limits: Variance in clone template counts between approximately 2-week samples significantly increased with total template count across all healthy donors. Over about two and four weeks, about 16 and 20 clones changed, versus around 1.3 between replicates.

Data came from immunoSEQ multiplex PCR; TCRdb stores just in-frame clones and leaves some out. Of approximately 90,000 clones listed, approximately 84% were seen once; the top ten hold approximately 5.6%. V lost 4 bases and J lost 7, with 14 bases in between. Germline V gives CDR1 WNHNN, CDR2 SYGVQD (reference sequence). The CDR3 length is 13 residues. This chain uses TRBV10-1 with TRBJ2-7; the D call may be TRBD1 or TRBD2 (5 bases each). The sequencing input was blood. The TCR sequence derives from a person aged 18-69 years in good health. The CDR3 loop reads CASSVGASGEQYF. In nucleotides, the CDR3 is TGCGCCAGCAGTGTAGGGGCCTCGGGAGAGCAGTACTTC.